This T cell receptor beta chain was recovered during a study of T cell clonality in common variable immunodeficiency. The repertoire was sequenced with immunoSEQ multiplex PCR; TCRdb's copy has only in-frame clones and lacks some. The specimen has about 52,000 clones, none found just once. Many counts were recorded for this clone. The source material was peripheral blood mononuclear cells. This clonotype originated in a person aged 18 to 69 in good health.

The sequenced CDR3 bases are TGCAGTGCCCCGGGGACTAGCGGGGTTGGAGATACG. Its protein is CSAPGTSGVGDT. The whole CDR3 reads CSAPGTSGVGDTQYF. J is TRBJ2-3 and V is TRBV20-1, with 13 positions matching TRBD2. The CDR3 end lies 3 residues beyond the end of the read and is filled in from the germline J gene. The V segment lost 6 bases and the J segment 5 bases; nucleotides outside the gene matches: 8. The CDR3 is 15 residues long. Germline V gene sequence: CDR1 DFQATT, CDR2 SNEGSKA (reference sequence).